This T cell receptor beta chain was recovered during a study of blood T cell repertoires in COVID-19. Study-wide context: From the United States, Italy and Spain came samples of acute and convalescent COVID-19. The analysed material was cDNA or gDNA that came from T cells, B-cell-depleted T cells, or PBMCs.

In the original processing: Counts of nucleated cells, estimated from reference gene primer amplification, were obtained. Measured with immunoSEQ multiplex PCR; TCRdb has only the in-frame clones, and not every one. The DNA gave D and trimming, while V, J and clone size come from that table. The profile shows 300,000 or so clones, approximately 82% of them singletons. This clone was seen once. Germline-derived CDR1 and CDR2 are MNHEY and SVGAGI. The CDR3 is 13 residues long. Trimming removed 6 bases at V and 6 bases at J, with 12 bases between. The sequencing input was peripheral blood. The receptor comes from a woman between 50 and 59 years old with acute or convalescent COVID-19. This chain uses TRBV6-5 with TRBJ2-1; the D gene is possibly TRBD1 (6 bases). CDR3 in amino acids: CASSPKGVNEQFF. In nucleotides, the CDR3 is TGTGCCAGCAGCCCAAAGGGGGTCAATGAGCAGTTCTTC.